The 12 T cell receptor beta chains below were found in one sample sequenced in a study of blood T cell repertoires in COVID-19. The table came from immunoSEQ multiplex PCR; TCRdb's copy has only in-frame clones and leaves some out. This repertoire shows 150,000 to 200,000 clones, around 82% found once; its top ten account for 13% to 15%. The sequenced sample was peripheral blood. Source of these receptors: a man younger than 35 with active or convalescent COVID-19.

This chain uses TRBV6-5 with TRBJ1-5; D unclear. CDR1 is MNHEY, CDR2 SVGAGI, per germline. This CDR3 has 16 amino acids. V lost 2 bases, J lost 3 bases, and 14 bases lay in between. DNA for the CDR3: TGTGCCAGCAGTTACGACTCGCGGGGAACCAATCAGCCCCAGCATTTT. Translation: CASSYDSRGTNQPQHF.

The V and J genes are TRBV18 and TRBJ2-5; the D gene is possibly TRBD1 (6 bases). Germline CDR1 KGHSH, CDR2 LQKENI. Trimming removed 3 bases at V and 9 bases at J, with 17 bases between. The CDR3 extends over 14 amino acids. The chain's CDR3 is CASSPSVAEGAQYF. DNA for the CDR3: TGTGCCAGCTCACCTTCCGTGGCCGAGGGGGCCCAGTACTTC.

The V call is TRBV27, the J call TRBJ1-5; weak D call: TRBD1 (5 bases). V lost 7 bases, J lost 6 bases, and 10 bases lay in between. Germline lookup yields CDR1 MNHEY and CDR2 SMNVEV (reference sequence). The CDR3 is made up of 12 amino acids. CDR3 in amino acids: CASTTASQPQHF. The CDR3 nucleotides are TGTGCCAGCACGACAGCTAGTCAGCCCCAGCATTTT.

The chain uses TRBV6-4 and TRBJ2-1; weak D call: TRBD1 (6 bases). Germline V gene data show CDR1 as MRHNA and CDR2 as SNTAGT. The CDR3 has 15 residues. V shed 5 bases and J shed 0 bases, with 11 bases lying between them. The CDR3 reads CASSRQESSYNEQFF. CDR3 DNA: TGTGCCAGCAGTCGACAGGAGAGCTCCTACAATGAGCAGTTCTTC.

The rearrangement uses TRBV11-3 and TRBJ1-3, with D hard to call. The CDR3 runs 14 residues. V gave up 2 bases and J gave up 4 bases, with 9 bases separating them. From germline, CDR1 is SGHNT and CDR2 YENEEA. The DNA for the CDR3 is TGTGCCAGCAGCTTACTCTTACAGGGAAACACCATATATTTT. It translates to CASSLLLQGNTIYF.

This clone was picked up a small number of times. This chain links TRBV7-9 with TRBJ1-1; no clear D gene. This CDR3 is 14 amino acids long. The V end was cut by 6 bases, the J end by 1 base, with 12 bases between. Germline CDR1 reads SEHNR; CDR2 reads FQNEAQ (reference sequence). CDR3 coding DNA: TGTGCCAGCAGGGAGTCCCAAGGGAACACTGAAGCTTTCTTT. It specifies CASRESQGNTEAFF.

Written as DNA, the CDR3 is TGTGCCAGCAGCTTAGTGGCGACTAGTGCCGGGGAGCTGTTTTTT. The encoded protein is CASSLVATSAGELFF. The chain uses TRBV7-9 and TRBJ2-2, with a possible D match to TRBD2 (6 bases). The CDR3 runs to 15 residues. The ends were cut back, 1 base at V and 6 bases at J, with 12 bases in the middle. CDR1 is SEHNR and CDR2 is FQNEAQ in the germline V gene (reference sequence).

This clone was observed once. The chain links TRBV7-2 to TRBJ2-1, with TRBD2 identical over 8 bases. The CDR3 spans 17 residues. J gave up 3 bases and V 1 base, and 8 bases lay outside the gene matches. Germline V gives CDR1 SGHTA, CDR2 FQGNSA. The CDR3 region is CASSLGGVSGIYNEQFF. DNA for the CDR3: TGTGCCAGCAGCTTAGGGGGGGTTAGCGGGATCTACAATGAGCAGTTCTTC.

The chain is built from TRBV29-1 and TRBJ1-2, with D perhaps matching TRBD1 (5 bases). CDR3 length: 13 residues. Germline values: CDR1 SQVTM, CDR2 ANQGSEA. V was pared by 7 bases and J by 0 bases, with 12 bases between. This CDR3 is CSGTGPSNYGYTF. The CDR3 DNA reads as TGCAGCGGTACAGGTCCGTCTAACTATGGCTACACCTTC.

This rearrangement joins TRBV28 to TRBJ2-1; D ambiguous. The V end was cut by 6 bases, the J end by 7 bases, with 7 bases between. Germline V gene lookup returns CDR1 MDHEN and CDR2 SYDVKM. CDR3 size: 11 residues. DNA for the CDR3: TGTGCCAGCAGACTAAAGAATGAGCAGTTCTTC. The encoded protein is CASRLKNEQFF.

V is TRBV3-1 (or the pseudogene TRBV3-2) and J is TRBJ1-6; TRBD1 aligns across 9 bases. Germline V gene lookup returns CDR1 LGHDT and CDR2 YNNKEL (reference sequence). The CDR3 has 14 residues. The trim removed 4 bases at V and 8 bases at J, leaving 3 bases unmatched. CDR3 amino acids: CASSLGQGHSPLHF. CDR3 nucleotide sequence: TGTGCCAGCAGCCTGGGACAGGGTCATTCACCCCTCCACTTT.

V usage is TRBV7-9 and J usage is TRBJ1-5; maybe TRBD1 (5 bases). V was pared by 3 bases and J by 5 bases, with 8 bases between. The CDR3 is 13 amino acids. Germline CDR1 reads SEHNR; CDR2 reads FQNEAQ (reference sequence). The CDR3 DNA is TGTGCCAGCAGCTTGGGGCCGGATCAGCCCCAGCATTTT. It encodes CASSLGPDQPQHF.